Presented here are 21 T cell receptor beta chains from one specimen sequenced in a study of post-analysis software for immune sequencing data. Study-wide results and limits: TRBV5-6, TRBV5-1 and TRBV20-1 belonged to a set of roughly 5 TRBV segments that were more frequent in patients than controls.

Incorporated into the TCR beta cDNA libraries were unique molecular identifiers, which served to reduce PCR and sequencing biases. TCRdb re-derived calls from the PCR reads in MiXCR, one entry per CDR3 protein. The data contain about 380,000 distinct CDR3 sequences, roughly 30% of them seen just once; the ten biggest clones take up roughly 13%. Their specific antigens are unknown. Sequenced sample: blood. The receptors come from a girl between 10 and 17 years old with multiple sclerosis.

The table lists this clonotype with a few counts. The V and J genes are TRBV4-3 and TRBJ2-7; D unresolved. This CDR3 has 17 residues. The V and J ends lost 0 bases and 0 bases respectively, with 15 bases between them. CDR1 is LGHNA and CDR2 is YSLEER in the germline V gene. The CDR3 DNA reads TGCGCCAGCAGCCAAGATCTGGGAACTTCCAGCTCCTACGAGCAGTACTTC. Protein product: CASSQDLGTSSSYEQYF.

This clonotype was detected only a few times. J is TRBJ2-1 and V is TRBV5-1; D is undetermined. Germline V gene lookup returns CDR1 SGHRS and CDR2 YFSETQ. Deletions cut 2 bases from V and 3 bases from J, with 3 bases between. The CDR3 spans 12 residues. DNA of the CDR3: TGCGCCAGCAGCTTACACTACAATGAGCAGTTCTTC. Amino acids: CASSLHYNEQFF.

The rearrangement links TRBV12-3 or TRBV12-4 to TRBJ2-1; D assignment may be TRBD1 or TRBD2 (5 bases each). V was pared by 6 bases and J by 9 bases, with 18 bases between. The CDR3 runs 14 residues. In DNA form, the CDR3 reads TGTGCCAGCAGACATACCGGGACGAACCTTGAGCAGTTCTTC. It yields the protein CASRHTGTNLEQFF.

This clonotype has a handful of counts. The gene calls are TRBV7-2 and TRBJ2-1, with 10 nucleotides matching TRBD1. J lost 4 bases, V lost 8 bases, and 8 bases had no gene match. The V gene's germline CDR1 is SGHTA and CDR2 FQGNSA. CDR3 size: 15 residues. The CDR3 DNA reads TGTGCCAGCGTGCCCGGGACAGGGGCTTACAATGAGCAGTTCTTC. This sequence encodes CASVPGTGAYNEQFF.

The genes are TRBV6-1 and TRBJ1-2; D call uncertain. This CDR3 has 13 amino acids. CDR1 and CDR2 from the germline V gene are MNHNS and SASEGT. V lost 7 bases, J lost 4 bases, and 13 bases lay in between. CDR3 region: CASTEREFYGYTF. The CDR3 bases are TGTGCCAGCACCGAGAGGGAGTTCTATGGCTACACCTTC.

This chain uses TRBV6-2 or TRBV6-3 with TRBJ2-1; no firm D call. Germline V gives CDR1 MNHEY, CDR2 SVGEGT. The CDR3 has 15 amino acids. The V and J ends lost 0 bases and 0 bases respectively, with 6 bases between them. This CDR3 reads CASSYSAGSYNEQFF. CDR3 DNA: TGTGCCAGCAGTTACTCCGCCGGCTCCTACAATGAGCAGTTCTTC.

This chain uses TRBV9 with TRBJ2-5; 9 bases match TRBD1. V lost 4 bases, J lost 5 bases, and 6 bases stayed unmatched. This CDR3 is built from 14 residues. Looked up from germline, CDR1 is SGDLS and CDR2 is YYNGEE. CDR3 amino acids: CASSSGTGRETQYF. DNA for the CDR3: TGTGCCAGCAGCTCCGGGACAGGGCGGGAGACCCAGTACTTC.

The V call is TRBV5-1, the J call TRBJ2-5, with 14 nucleotides matching TRBD2. The DNA end favors TRBJ2-7, so the J call may be wrong. This CDR3 has 16 residues. Germline V gives CDR1 SGHRS, CDR2 YFSETQ. For the CDR3, the DNA is TGCGCCAGCAGCCCCGGGACTAGCGGGGGAAGAAGCGAGCAGTACTTC. Protein sequence: CASSPGTSGGRSEQYF.

This clonotype came up once. The chain carries TRBV29-1 and TRBJ1-2; perhaps TRBD1 as D (5 bases). CDR3 length equals 12 residues. V was trimmed by 6 bases and J by 8 bases, leaving 16 bases between them. In germline, CDR1 is SQVTM, CDR2 ANQGSEA. The CDR3 nucleotides read TGCAGCGTGCCCGAAGGGGCTCGGGGCTACACCTTC. It codes for CSVPEGARGYTF.

This clonotype was observed a handful of times. V and J are TRBV7-2 and TRBJ2-7; 9 nucleotides align to TRBD2. The DNA matches TRBJ2-5 better at its end, which makes the J call doubtful. The CDR3 runs to 17 residues. CDR1 is SGHTA and CDR2 is FQGNSA in the germline V gene. The CDR3 sequence: CASSFSPWASGGETQYF. The CDR3 DNA follows: TGTGCCAGCAGCTTTTCCCCATGGGCCAGCGGGGGGGAGACCCAGTACTTC.

This chain uses TRBV6-2 or TRBV6-3 with TRBJ1-2, with D uncertain. Germline V gives CDR1 MNHEY, CDR2 SVGEGT. V lost 7 bases, J lost 6 bases, and 12 bases lay in between. This CDR3 spans 12 amino acids. CDR3 bases: TGTGCCAGCAATGTGGGTGGGGATGGCTACACCTTC. Its translation: CASNVGGDGYTF.

The V and J genes are TRBV24-1 and TRBJ2-2; D is uncertain. The V and J ends lost 3 bases and 4 bases respectively, with 11 bases between them. This CDR3 contains 15 residues. Germline CDR1 and CDR2: KGHDR and SFDVKD. CDR3 protein: CATSDAEHPTGELFF. The CDR3 region has the DNA TGTGCCACCAGTGATGCGGAACACCCCACCGGGGAGCTGTTTTTT.

The chain carries TRBV6-2 or TRBV6-3 and TRBJ2-5; D is uncertain. V was cut by 7 bases and J by 2 bases, with 5 bases left in between. The CDR3 is 11 amino acids. The germline CDR1 and CDR2 sequences are MNHEY and SVGEGT. Written as DNA, the CDR3 is TGTGCCAGCATGCTACAAGAGACCCAGTACTTC. Translation gives CASMLQETQYF.

This clonotype came up a few times. V gene TRBV6-6 combines with J gene TRBJ2-1, with TRBD2 matching 11 bases. The V gene end was trimmed by 5 bases and the J gene end by 10 bases; junction bases not matched to a gene: 13. CDR1 is MNHNY, CDR2 SVGAGI, per germline (reference sequence). The CDR3 is 16 residues long. The CDR3: CASSPSGGTLSYEQFF. The CDR3 region has the DNA TGTGCCAGCAGTCCTAGCGGGGGGACACTCTCCTACGAGCAGTTCTTC.

This clonotype appeared a few times. The genes are TRBV20-1 and TRBJ2-7; D not resolved. The germline V gene encodes CDR1 DFQATT and CDR2 SNEGSKA (reference sequence). V was pared by 0 bases and J by 3 bases, with 3 bases between. CDR3 length: 11 amino acids. The CDR3 coding sequence is TGCAGTGCTAGAGACGGCTACGAGCAGTACTTC. It yields the protein CSARDGYEQYF.

This clonotype has at least ten counts. The V and J genes are TRBV6-1 and TRBJ1-2, with TRBD1 matching over 8 bases. V lost 4 bases, J lost 2 bases, and 3 bases stayed unmatched. The germline CDR1 and CDR2 sequences are MNHNS and SASEGT. The CDR3 contains 14 residues. The CDR3 loop reads CASSVRTGNYGYTF. CDR3 in DNA: TGTGCCAGCAGTGTCCGGACAGGGAACTATGGCTACACCTTC.

The CDR3 bases are TGCAGCGTTTTCGGACAGGATAGCATTCAGTACTTC. Translation: CSVFGQDSIQYF. The chain uses TRBV29-1 and TRBJ2-4; 7 bases are shared with TRBD1. The CDR3 runs 12 residues. Germline V lookup: CDR1 SQVTM, CDR2 ANQGSEA. Trimming at V came to 5 bases and at J to 9 bases, leaving 7 bases not matched to a gene.

The rearrangement uses TRBV28 and TRBJ1-4; the D is unclear. Trimming stripped 3 bases from V and 6 bases from J, with 5 bases between. CDR3 length: 12 amino acids. Looked up from germline, CDR1 is MDHEN and CDR2 is SYDVKM. The CDR3 nucleotides are TGTGCCAGCAGTTTTCGGGATGAAAAACTGTTTTTT. This encodes CASSFRDEKLFF.

As to this clonotype: A much larger clone differs by one base, so this may be a read error. J is TRBJ2-1 and V is TRBV30; 9 nucleotides match TRBD1. This CDR3 is 13 amino acids long. Unmatched junction bases numbered 8, after V lost 8 bases and J lost 6 bases. CDR1 is GTSNPN and CDR2 is SVGIG in the germline V gene (reference sequence). CDR3 loop: CARGTGFVNEQFF. The CDR3 bases are TGTGCCCGGGGGACAGGGTTCGTCAATGAGCAGTTCTTC.

This clonotype was counted a few times. V is TRBV29-1 and J is TRBJ2-4, with TRBD2 identical over 10 bases. The DNA end is more similar to TRBJ2-7, so the J call may be wrong. The CDR3 sequence is 15 residues long. The germline V gene has CDR1 SQVTM and CDR2 ANQGSEA. Here the CDR3 reads CSVEDGAGGRNEQYF. The CDR3 bases are TGCAGCGTTGAAGATGGAGCGGGGGGGAGGAACGAGCAGTACTTC.

This chain connects TRBV12-3 or TRBV12-4 to TRBJ1-5; D is unclear. CDR3 length: 12 residues. Trimming pared 4 bases from V and 9 bases from J, leaving 10 bases between. The chain's CDR3 is CASSSLGLPQHF. The CDR3 region has the DNA TGTGCCAGCAGTTCTCTCGGTCTGCCCCAGCATTTT.